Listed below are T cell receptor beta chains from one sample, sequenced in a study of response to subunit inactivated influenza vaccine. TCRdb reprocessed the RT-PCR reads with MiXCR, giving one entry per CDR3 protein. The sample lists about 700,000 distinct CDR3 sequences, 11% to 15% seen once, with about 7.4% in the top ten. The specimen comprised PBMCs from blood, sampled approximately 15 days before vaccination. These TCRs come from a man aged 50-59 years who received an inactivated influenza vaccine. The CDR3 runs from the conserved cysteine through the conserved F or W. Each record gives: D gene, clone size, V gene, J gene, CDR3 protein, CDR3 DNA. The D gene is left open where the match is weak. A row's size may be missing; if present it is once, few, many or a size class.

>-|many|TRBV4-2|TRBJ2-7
CASSQDLRGGSYEQYF
TGTGCCAGCAGCCAAGATCTCCGGGGAGGTTCCTACGAGCAGTACTTC
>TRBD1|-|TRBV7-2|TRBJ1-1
CASSHRQGPRITEAFF
TGTGCCAGCAGCCATCGACAGGGGCCCCGAATTACGGAAGCTTTCTTT
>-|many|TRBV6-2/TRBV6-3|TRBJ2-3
CASSHRDGRDTQYF
TGTGCCAGCAGTCACCGGGACGGTAGAGATACGCAGTATTTT
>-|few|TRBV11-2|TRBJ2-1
CASSLEAGLYNEQFF
TGTGCCAGCAGCCTAGAAGCGGGCCTCTACAATGAGCAGTTCTTC
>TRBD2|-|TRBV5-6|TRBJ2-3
CASSLAREGRQDTQYF
TGTGCCAGCAGCTTGGCCCGGGAGGGCCGACAGGATACGCAGTATTTT
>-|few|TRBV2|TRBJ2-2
CASSAGTGTGELFF
TGTGCCAGCAGTGCAGGGACGGGCACCGGGGAGCTGTTTTTT
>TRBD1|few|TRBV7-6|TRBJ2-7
CASSPGTGTEQYF
TGTGCCAGCAGCCCCGGGACAGGGACCGAGCAGTACTTC
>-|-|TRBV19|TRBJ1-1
CASSRKDNMNTEAFF
TGTGCCAGTAGTCGAAAGGACAACATGAACACTGAAGCTTTCTTT
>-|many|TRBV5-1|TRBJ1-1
CASSLNVNTEAFF
TGCGCCAGCAGCTTGAACGTGAACACTGAAGCTTTCTTT
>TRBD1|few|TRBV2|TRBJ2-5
CASGRDSQETQYF
TGTGCCAGCGGTCGGGACAGCCAAGAGACCCAGTACTTC
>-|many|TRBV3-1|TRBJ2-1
CASTQGRNEQFF
TGTGCCAGCACACAGGGTCGGAATGAGCAGTTCTTC
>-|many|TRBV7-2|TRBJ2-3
CASSSGPLDTQYF
TGTGCCAGCAGCTCAGGACCTTTAGATACGCAGTATTTT
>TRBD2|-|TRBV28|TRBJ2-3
CASSFGGAASTDTQYF
TGTGCCAGCAGTTTCGGGGGGGCCGCTAGCACAGATACGCAGTATTTT
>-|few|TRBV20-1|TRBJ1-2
CSASSQNYGYTF
TGCAGTGCTAGTAGTCAGAACTATGGCTACACCTTC
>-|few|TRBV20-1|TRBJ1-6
CSARGGQTYNSPLHF
TGCAGTGCTAGAGGGGGTCAGACATATAATTCACCCCTCCACTTT
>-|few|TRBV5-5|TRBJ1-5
CASSPGSSSNQPQHF
TGTGCCAGCAGCCCCGGGTCCTCTAGCAATCAGCCCCAGCATTTT